This T cell receptor beta chain derives from a study of cytomegalovirus exposure and HLA in healthy donors. Generated by immunoSEQ multiplex PCR, the TCRdb table keeps only in-frame clones and is missing some. This sample yields about 170,000 clones, of which under 90% are seen a single time; around 4.4% belongs to the top ten. As regards this clone: Its antigen is undetermined.

Germline V gene sequence: CDR1 MNHEY, CDR2 SVGAGI. CDR3 length equals 15 residues. The trim removed 5 bases at V and 3 bases at J, leaving 6 bases unmatched. The study, taken as a whole, reports: The authors listed about 170 TCR beta chains as cytomegalovirus-associated. According to a subsequent analysis, TCR clusters from the first cohort were inclined to appear together in the 110 or so validation repertoires.

The donors were in the approximately 130-subject validation cohort, distinct from the roughly 720-subject first cohort. Source material: PBMCs. The receptor comes from a man younger than 35 in good health and CMV-seropositive. The chain combines TRBV6-5 with TRBJ2-1; 8 bases are a match to TRBD2. The CDR3 loop is CASSREGRNYNEQFF. The CDR3 DNA reads as TGTGCCAGCAGTCGGGAGGGTCGCAACTACAATGAGCAGTTCTTC.